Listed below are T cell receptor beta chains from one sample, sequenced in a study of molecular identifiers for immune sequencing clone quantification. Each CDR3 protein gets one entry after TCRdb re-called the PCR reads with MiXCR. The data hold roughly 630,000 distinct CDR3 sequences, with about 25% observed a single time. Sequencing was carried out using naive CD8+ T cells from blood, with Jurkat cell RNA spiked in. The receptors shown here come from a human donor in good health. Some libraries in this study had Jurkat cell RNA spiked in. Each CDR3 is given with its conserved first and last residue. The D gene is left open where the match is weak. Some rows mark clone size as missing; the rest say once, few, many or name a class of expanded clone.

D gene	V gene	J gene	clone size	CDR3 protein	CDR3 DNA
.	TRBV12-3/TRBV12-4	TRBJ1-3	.	CASSFPGSGNTIYF	TGTGCCAGCAGTTTCCCAGGGTCTGGAAACACCATATATTTT
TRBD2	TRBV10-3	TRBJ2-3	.	CAISSGGAVDTQYF	TGTGCCATCAGTAGCGGGGGGGCGGTAGATACGCAGTATTTT
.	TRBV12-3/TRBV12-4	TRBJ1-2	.	CASSSSVLEVYGYTF	TGTGCCAGCAGTTCCTCAGTTCTCGAGGTCTATGGCTACACCTTC
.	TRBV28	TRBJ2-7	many	CASRPGKYLYEQYF	TGTGCCAGCAGGCCCGGGAAGTACCTCTACGAGCAGTACTTC
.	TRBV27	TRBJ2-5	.	CASRPVEPQETQYF	TGTGCCAGCCGCCCTGTTGAGCCGCAAGAGACCCAGTACTTC
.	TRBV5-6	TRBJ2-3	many	CASSLEAPGPDTQYF	TGTGCCAGCAGCTTGGAGGCCCCTGGGCCAGATACGCAGTATTTT
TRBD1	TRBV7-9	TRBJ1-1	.	CASSTSRGALMNTEALF	TGTGCCAGCAGCACGAGCAGGGGGGCCCTCATGAACACTGAAGCTCTCTTT
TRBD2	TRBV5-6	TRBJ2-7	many	CASSLLSGRYEQYF	TGTGCCAGCAGCTTGCTTAGCGGGAGGTACGAGCAGTACTTC
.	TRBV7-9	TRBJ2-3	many	CASILDLDTQYF	TGTGCCAGCATCTTAGACCTAGATACGCAGTATTTT
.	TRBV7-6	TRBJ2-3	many	CASSLDYSADTQYF	TGTGCCAGCAGCCTGGACTATTCTGCGGATACGCAGTATTTT
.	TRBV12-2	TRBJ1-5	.	CASRFRRRMGNQPQHF	TGTGCAAGTCGCTTTCGGAGGAGGATGGGCAATCAGCCCCAGCATTTT
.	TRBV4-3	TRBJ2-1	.	CASSQVRSGANEQFF	TGCGCCAGCAGCCAAGTTCGGTCAGGCGCAAATGAGCAGTTCTTC
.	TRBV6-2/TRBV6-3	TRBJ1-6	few	CASRKTLEEPLYNSPLHF	TGTGCCAGCAGGAAGACGCTAGAGGAACCCCTCTATAATTCACCCCTCCACTTT
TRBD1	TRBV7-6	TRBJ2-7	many	CASSARGGQGEQYF	TGTGCCAGCAGCGCGAGGGGTGGACAGGGCGAGCAGTACTTC
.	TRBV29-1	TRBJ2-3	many	CSVGLPLDTQYF	TGCAGCGTTGGTCTCCCCTTGGATACGCAGTATTTT
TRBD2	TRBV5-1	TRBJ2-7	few	CASNTKAGGPYEQYF	TGCGCCAGCAATACTAAAGCGGGAGGGCCCTACGAGCAGTACTTC
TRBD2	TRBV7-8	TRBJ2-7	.	CASSDTSGNSYEQYF	TGTGCCAGCAGCGACACTAGCGGAAACTCCTACGAGCAGTACTTC
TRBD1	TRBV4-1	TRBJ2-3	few	CASSQVEGAKDTQYF	TGCGCCAGCAGCCAAGTAGAGGGGGCGAAGGATACGCAGTATTTT